One and the same sample provided the 16 T cell receptor beta chains below, sequenced in a study of T-cell reconstitution after alpha-beta-depleted transplantation in children. Library preparation (for TCRbeta) was performed with unique molecular identifiers. In TCRdb, the PCR reads were re-called with MiXCR into one record per CDR3 protein. The sample has 230,000 or so distinct CDR3 sequences; 9.5% to 15% are singletons. Sequencing used PBMCs from the stem cell graft donor, obtained from the stem cell graft. These receptors all stem from a human donor who donated a stem cell graft to a child with acute lymphoblastic leukemia.

This clonotype was seen many times. The chain carries TRBV20-1 and TRBJ1-6, with TRBD1 matching 11 bases. This CDR3 spans 13 amino acids. Germline lookup yields CDR1 DFQATT and CDR2 SNEGSKA (reference sequence). V was clipped by 6 bases and J by 9 bases; unmatched bases: 4. CDR3 sequence: CSAQGTGGSPLHF. CDR3 nucleotide sequence: TGCAGTGCCCAGGGGACAGGGGGTTCACCCCTCCACTTT.

This clonotype has ten or more counts. This rearrangement joins TRBV6-5 to TRBJ2-1; 7 bases align to TRBD2. CDR1 is MNHEY and CDR2 is SVGAGI in the germline V gene. V shed 2 bases and J 6 bases; nucleotides not matched to a gene: 13. The CDR3 is 17 amino acids. CDR3 region: CASSYDRAGMGGNEQFF. CDR3 in DNA: TGTGCCAGCAGTTACGATCGAGCGGGAATGGGTGGCAATGAGCAGTTCTTC.

This clonotype has at least ten counts. This rearrangement joins TRBV27 to TRBJ1-1, with unresolved D. The CDR3 sequence is 14 residues long. V gave up 6 bases and J gave up 3 bases, with 14 bases separating them. Germline values: CDR1 MNHEY, CDR2 SMNVEV (reference sequence). In DNA form, the CDR3 reads TGTGCCAGCAGGGACTCCTATACGTACACTGAAGCTTTCTTT. Encoded protein: CASRDSYTYTEAFF.

Ten or more counts support this clonotype. This chain joins TRBV7-8 and TRBJ2-3, with D tentatively TRBD1 or TRBD2 (7 bases each). This CDR3 has 15 amino acids. V was trimmed by 5 bases and J by 7 bases, leaving 19 bases between them. CDR1 and CDR2 (germline): SGHVS, FQNEAQ. The CDR3: CASSHQGGSSNTQYF. DNA of the CDR3: TGTGCCAGCAGCCATCAGGGGGGGTCGAGTAATACGCAGTATTTT. Variable domain in full (rest from reference TRBV7-8 and TRBJ2-3): GAGVSQSPRYKVAKRGQDVALRCDPISGHVSLFWYQQALGQGPEFLTYFQNEAQLDKSGLPSDRFFAERPEGSVSTLKIQRTQQEDSAVYLCASSHQGGSSNTQYFGPGTRLTVL.

This clonotype occurred a few times. J is TRBJ1-4 and V is TRBV18; weak D call: TRBD1 (5 bases). The CDR3 totals 17 residues. The germline V gene has CDR1 KGHSH and CDR2 LQKENI. V lost 1 base, J lost 3 bases, and 15 bases lay in between. The CDR3 spells CASSPLGTGSANEKLFF. The CDR3 nucleotides read TGTGCCAGCTCACCACTCGGGACCGGATCCGCTAATGAAAAACTGTTTTTT.

Ten or more counts support this clonotype. The V gene is TRBV6-2 or TRBV6-3, the J gene TRBJ2-7; 8 bases are a match to TRBD2. The CDR3 sequence is 17 residues long. The V segment lost 0 bases and the J segment 0 bases; nucleotides outside the gene matches: 7. Germline V gives CDR1 MNHEY, CDR2 SVGEGT. The CDR3 DNA reads as TGTGCCAGCAGTTACTCGAAAACTAGCGGATTCTCCTACGAGCAGTACTTC. Translation gives CASSYSKTSGFSYEQYF.

This clonotype was observed many times. The chain is built from TRBV29-1 and TRBJ2-1; the D is unclear. The V gene's germline CDR1 is SQVTM and CDR2 ANQGSEA. Trimming took off 7 bases at V and 6 bases at J, with 16 bases between the two ends. The CDR3 has 13 residues. The CDR3 loop reads CSGSRPYRNEQFF. The CDR3 DNA reads TGCAGCGGGTCCCGGCCTTACCGCAATGAGCAGTTCTTC.

This clonotype appeared a few times. The chain is built from TRBV5-1 and TRBJ1-3; 8 positions agree with TRBD1. CDR1 and CDR2 from the germline V gene are SGHRS and YFSETQ. Trimming took 4 bases from V and 0 from J; bases not matched to a gene: 9. The CDR3 spans 17 residues. Written as DNA, the CDR3 is TGCGCCAGCAGCATGAAAGGACAGGGCGACTCTGGAAACACCATATATTTT. The encoded protein is CASSMKGQGDSGNTIYF.

This clonotype has at least ten counts. V usage is TRBV7-9 and J usage is TRBJ2-7; no definite D call. The CDR3 spans 13 residues. Germline CDR1 reads SEHNR; CDR2 reads FQNEAQ (reference sequence). The V end lost 4 bases, the J end lost 3 bases, and 10 bases lay between the germline ends. CDR3 amino acids: CASSYPRDYEQYF. The CDR3 region has the DNA TGTGCCAGCAGCTATCCGAGAGACTACGAGCAGTACTTC.

This clonotype was seen repeatedly, ten times or more. This rearrangement joins TRBV12-3 or TRBV12-4 to TRBJ2-2, with D uncertain. With 6 bases removed from V and 0 bases from J, the gap between germline ends came to 14 bases. The CDR3 spans 16 residues. The CDR3 nucleotides read TGTGCCAGCAGGCAGGTTTTCTCCGCGAACACCGGGGAGCTGTTTTTT. Encoded protein: CASRQVFSANTGELFF.

This clonotype occurred many times. This rearrangement joins TRBV29-1 to TRBJ2-7; D not certain. Trimming removed 1 base at V and 2 bases at J, with 12 bases between. CDR3 size: 14 residues. Germline-derived CDR1 and CDR2 are SQVTM and ANQGSEA. CDR3 nucleotides: TGCAGCGTTGAAGGGTCCCCCGGCGCCTACGAGCAGTACTTC. Encoded protein: CSVEGSPGAYEQYF.

This clonotype has at least ten counts. This sequence joins TRBV7-2 and TRBJ2-4, with TRBD2 identical over 16 bases. Germline V gene data show CDR1 as SGHTA and CDR2 as FQGNSA. With 5 bases clipped from V and 6 bases from J, the junction kept 10 bases outside the gene matches. The CDR3 loop spans 18 amino acids. For the CDR3, the DNA is TGTGCCAGCAGCCGACGAGGGACTAGCGGGGGGGACCGAAACATTCAGTACTTC. Encoded protein: CASSRRGTSGGDRNIQYF.

In this sample, this clonotype turned up many times. This sequence joins TRBV7-6 and TRBJ2-5; TRBD1 agrees at 11 bases. Germline V lookup: CDR1 SGHVS, CDR2 FNYEAQ. The CDR3 contains 15 residues. V shed 5 bases and J 1 base; nucleotides not matched to a gene: 3. This chain's CDR3 is CASSTGQGAQETQYF. The DNA for the CDR3 is TGTGCCAGCAGCACCGGACAGGGGGCCCAAGAGACCCAGTACTTC. The full variable domain, rest sourced from reference TRBV7-6 and TRBJ2-5, is GAGVSQSPRYKVTKRGQDVALRCDPISGHVSLYWYRQALGQGPEFLTYFNYEAQQDKSGLPNDRFSAERPEGSISTLTIQRTEQRDSAMYRCASSTGQGAQETQYFGPGTRLLVL.

A single count supports this clonotype. CDR3 bases: TGTGCCAGCAGTTCCACTGCTTTATTCACAGGGGGCGGGGAGCTGTTTTTT. Its protein product is CASSSTALFTGGGELFF. This chain connects TRBV27 to TRBJ2-2, with 8 bases fitting TRBD1. Germline-derived CDR1 and CDR2 are MNHEY and SMNVEV (reference sequence). V shed 4 bases and J 7 bases; nucleotides not matched to a gene: 14. The CDR3 totals 17 residues.

The table lists this clonotype with many counts. The chain links TRBV9 to TRBJ1-1, with TRBD1 identical over 7 bases. With 4 bases clipped from V and 4 bases from J, the junction kept 7 bases outside the gene matches. The CDR3 covers 14 residues. Germline values: CDR1 SGDLS, CDR2 YYNGEE. For the CDR3, the DNA is TGTGCCAGCAGCCCCGAGGGGACAGCCACTGAAGCTTTCTTT. Amino acid sequence: CASSPEGTATEAFF.

This clonotype was seen many times. This rearrangement joins TRBV19 to TRBJ2-1; D gene unclear. The V gene lost 1 base and the J gene lost 4 bases, with 8 bases spanning the gap. Germline V gene sequence: CDR1 LNHDA, CDR2 SQIVND (reference sequence). This CDR3 is built from 14 residues. CDR3 residues: CASSIGAAYNEQFF. CDR3 bases: TGTGCCAGTAGTATAGGAGCAGCGTACAATGAGCAGTTCTTC.